The clone carrying this TCR beta chain was seen a handful of times. Its antigen is not known. The sample belongs to a study of T-cell reconstitution after alpha-beta-depleted transplantation in children. Molecular barcoding with unique molecular identifiers was used for the TCRbeta library. TCRdb analysed the PCR reads with MiXCR anew, one entry per CDR3 protein. The sample includes about 78,000 distinct CDR3 sequences, 14% seen only once; the top ten take 25% to 30%. Germline CDR1 reads DFQATT; CDR2 reads SNEGSKA (reference sequence). Deletions cut 5 bases from V and 4 bases from J, with 14 bases between. The CDR3 is 13 amino acids. Study-level findings and limits: The origin of high day-60 TCRbeta diversity in some patients lay in surviving recipient T cells and thymic progenitors. Reportedly, only several hundred clones from non-depleted graft cells drove alpha-beta T-cell counts at about two months. Newly generated T cells supplied most T-cell counts and diversity one year post-transplant.

This receptor was taken from a male patient between 2 and 10 years old who had a stem cell transplant for acute lymphoblastic leukemia, so the T cells may come from the graft donor. The gene calls are TRBV20-1 and TRBJ2-5; D is uncertain. This material consisted of PBMCs, mostly from graft donor cells, taken 180 days after TCRalphabeta/CD19-depleted stem cell transplant. The CDR3 here is CSALTVKLETQYF. Here the CDR3 DNA reads TGCAGTGCTCTGACTGTCAAATTAGAGACCCAGTACTTC.